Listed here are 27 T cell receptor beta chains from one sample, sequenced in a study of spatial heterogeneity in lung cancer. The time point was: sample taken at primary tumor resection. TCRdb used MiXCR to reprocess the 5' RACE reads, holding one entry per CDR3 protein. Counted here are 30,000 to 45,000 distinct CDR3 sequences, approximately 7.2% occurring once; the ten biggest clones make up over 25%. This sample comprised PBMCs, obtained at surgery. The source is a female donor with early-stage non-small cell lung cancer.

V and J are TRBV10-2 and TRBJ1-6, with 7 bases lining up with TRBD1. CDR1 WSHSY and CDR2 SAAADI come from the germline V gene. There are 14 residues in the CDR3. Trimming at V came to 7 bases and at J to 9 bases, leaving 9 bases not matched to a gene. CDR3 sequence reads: CASNARGNISPLHF. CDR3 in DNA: TGCGCCAGCAACGCCAGGGGGAATATTTCACCCCTCCACTTT.

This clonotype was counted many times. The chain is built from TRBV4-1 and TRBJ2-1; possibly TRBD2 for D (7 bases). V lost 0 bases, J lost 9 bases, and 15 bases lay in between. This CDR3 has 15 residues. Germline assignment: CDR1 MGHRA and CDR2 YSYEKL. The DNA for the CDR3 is TGCGCCAGCAGCCAAGAGGGGGGGGGCCTCCCTGAGCAGTTCTTC. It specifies CASSQEGGGLPEQFF.

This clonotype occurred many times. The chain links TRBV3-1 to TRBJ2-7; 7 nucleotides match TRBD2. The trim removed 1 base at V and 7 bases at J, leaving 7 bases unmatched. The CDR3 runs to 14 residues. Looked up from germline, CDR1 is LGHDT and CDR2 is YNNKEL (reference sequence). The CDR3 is CASSQAATSAEQYF. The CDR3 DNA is TGTGCCAGCAGCCAAGCGGCAACTAGCGCTGAGCAGTACTTC.

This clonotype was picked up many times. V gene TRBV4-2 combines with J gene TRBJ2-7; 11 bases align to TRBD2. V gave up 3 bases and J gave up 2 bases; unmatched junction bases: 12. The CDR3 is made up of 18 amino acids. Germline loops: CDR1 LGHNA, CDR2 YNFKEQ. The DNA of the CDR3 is TGTGCCAGCAGCCAGGGATCAGACGGGACTAGCGGAACCTACGAGCAGTACTTC. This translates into CASSQGSDGTSGTYEQYF.

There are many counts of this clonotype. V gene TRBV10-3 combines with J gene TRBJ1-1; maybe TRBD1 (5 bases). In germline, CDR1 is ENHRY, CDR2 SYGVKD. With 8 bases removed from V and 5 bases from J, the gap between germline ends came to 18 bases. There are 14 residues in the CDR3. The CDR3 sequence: CAIGQQAGGTEAFF. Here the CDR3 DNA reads TGTGCCATCGGTCAACAGGCTGGTGGGACTGAAGCTTTCTTT.

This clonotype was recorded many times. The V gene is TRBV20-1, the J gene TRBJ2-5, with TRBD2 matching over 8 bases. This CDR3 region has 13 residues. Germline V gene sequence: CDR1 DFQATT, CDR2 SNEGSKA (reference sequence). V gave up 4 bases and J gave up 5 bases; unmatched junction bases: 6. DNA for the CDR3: TGCAGTGCTATCGGACTAGCACGGGAGACCCAGTACTTC. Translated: CSAIGLARETQYF.

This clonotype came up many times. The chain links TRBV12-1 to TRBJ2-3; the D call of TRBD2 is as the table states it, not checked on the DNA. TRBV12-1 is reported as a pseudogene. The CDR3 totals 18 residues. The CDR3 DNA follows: TGTGCCAGCAGCGCGGCTCCGGGACTTGACCGTAGCACAGATACGCAGTATTTT. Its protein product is CASSAAPGLDRSTDTQYF.

As DNA, the CDR3 is TGCGCCAGCAGACCACCAGGGTCCCTCCACTTT. Translating gives CASRPPGSLHF. The chain carries TRBV10-1 and TRBJ1-6; D might be TRBD1 (5 bases). The CDR3 spans 11 residues. Trimming left V 6 bases short and J 14 bases short, with 11 bases between. In germline, CDR1 is WNHNN, CDR2 SYGVQD (reference sequence).

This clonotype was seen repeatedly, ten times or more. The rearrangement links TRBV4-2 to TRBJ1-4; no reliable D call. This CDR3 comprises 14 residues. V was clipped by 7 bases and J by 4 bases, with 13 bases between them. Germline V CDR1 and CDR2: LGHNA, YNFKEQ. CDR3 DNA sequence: TGTGCCAGCACCCCCCAACCCGGTAATGAAAAACTGTTTTTT. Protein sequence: CASTPQPGNEKLFF.

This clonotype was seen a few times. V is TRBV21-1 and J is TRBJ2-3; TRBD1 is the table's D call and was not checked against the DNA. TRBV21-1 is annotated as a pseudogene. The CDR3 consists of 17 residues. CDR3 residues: CASSRATGVKGIHTQYF. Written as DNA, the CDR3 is TGTGCCAGCAGCCGGGCCACGGGGGTGAAGGGTATCCATACGCAGTATTTT.

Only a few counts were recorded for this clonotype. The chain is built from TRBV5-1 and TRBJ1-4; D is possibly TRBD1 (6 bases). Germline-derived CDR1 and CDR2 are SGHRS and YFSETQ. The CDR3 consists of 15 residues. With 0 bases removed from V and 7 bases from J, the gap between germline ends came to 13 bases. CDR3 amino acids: CASSLDWGRGEKLFF. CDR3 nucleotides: TGCGCCAGCAGCTTGGATTGGGGGCGCGGTGAAAAACTGTTTTTT. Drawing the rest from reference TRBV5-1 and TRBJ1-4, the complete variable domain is KAGVTQTPRYLIKTRGQQVTLSCSPISGHRSVSWYQQTPGQGLQFLFEYFSETQRNKGNFPGRFSGRQFSNSRSEMNVSTLELGDSALYLCASSLDWGRGEKLFFGSGTQLSVL.

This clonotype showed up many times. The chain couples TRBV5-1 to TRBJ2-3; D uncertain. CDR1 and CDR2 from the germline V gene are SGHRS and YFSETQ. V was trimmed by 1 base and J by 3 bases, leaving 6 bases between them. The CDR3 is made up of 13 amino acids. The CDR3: CASSLFSTDTQYF. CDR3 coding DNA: TGCGCCAGCAGCTTGTTCAGTACAGATACGCAGTATTTT.

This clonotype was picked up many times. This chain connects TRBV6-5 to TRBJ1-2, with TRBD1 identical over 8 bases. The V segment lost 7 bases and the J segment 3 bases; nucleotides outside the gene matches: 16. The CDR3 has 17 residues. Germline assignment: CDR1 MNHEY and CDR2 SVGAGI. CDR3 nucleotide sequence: TGTGCCAGCACCCACTCCTGGCAGGGGGCCCACTACTATGGCTACACCTTC. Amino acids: CASTHSWQGAHYYGYTF.

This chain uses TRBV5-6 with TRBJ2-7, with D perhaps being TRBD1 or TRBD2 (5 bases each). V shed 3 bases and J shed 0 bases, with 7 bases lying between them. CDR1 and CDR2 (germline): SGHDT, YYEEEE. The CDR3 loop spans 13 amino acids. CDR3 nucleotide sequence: TGTGCCAGCAGCTCGGGGCCCTCCTACGAGCAGTACTTC. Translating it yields CASSSGPSYEQYF.

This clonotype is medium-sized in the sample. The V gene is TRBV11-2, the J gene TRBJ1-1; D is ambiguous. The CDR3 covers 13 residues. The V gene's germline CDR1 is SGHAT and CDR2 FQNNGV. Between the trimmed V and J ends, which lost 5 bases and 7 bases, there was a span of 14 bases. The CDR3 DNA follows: TGTGCCAGCAGCCCGCGTTTCGCAGGTGAAGCTTTCTTT. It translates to CASSPRFAGEAFF.

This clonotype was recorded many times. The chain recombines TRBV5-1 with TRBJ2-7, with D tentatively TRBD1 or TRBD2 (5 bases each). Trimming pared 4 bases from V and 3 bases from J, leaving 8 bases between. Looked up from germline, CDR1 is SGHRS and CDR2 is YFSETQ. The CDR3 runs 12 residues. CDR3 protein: CASSPRGYEQYF. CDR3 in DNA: TGCGCCAGCAGCCCGAGGGGCTACGAGCAGTACTTC.

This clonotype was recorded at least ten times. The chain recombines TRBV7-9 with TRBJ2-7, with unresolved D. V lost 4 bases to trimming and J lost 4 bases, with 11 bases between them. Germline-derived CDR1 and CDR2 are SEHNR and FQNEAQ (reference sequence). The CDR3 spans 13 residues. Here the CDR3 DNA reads TGTGCCAGCAGCTGGTCCGGCGGTTACGAGCAGTACTTC. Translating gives CASSWSGGYEQYF.

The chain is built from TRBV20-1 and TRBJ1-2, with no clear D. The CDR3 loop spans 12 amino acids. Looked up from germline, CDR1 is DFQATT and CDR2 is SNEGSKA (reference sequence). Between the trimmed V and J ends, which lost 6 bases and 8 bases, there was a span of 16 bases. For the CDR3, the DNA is TGCAGTGCCTTTAACCCTACTCGAGGCTACACCTTC. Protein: CSAFNPTRGYTF.

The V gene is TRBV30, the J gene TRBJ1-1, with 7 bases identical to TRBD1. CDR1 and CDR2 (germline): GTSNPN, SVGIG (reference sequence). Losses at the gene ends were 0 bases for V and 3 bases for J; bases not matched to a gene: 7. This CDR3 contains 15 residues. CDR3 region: CAWSVYRGRYTEAFF. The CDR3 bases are TGTGCCTGGAGTGTCTACAGGGGACGGTACACTGAAGCTTTCTTT.

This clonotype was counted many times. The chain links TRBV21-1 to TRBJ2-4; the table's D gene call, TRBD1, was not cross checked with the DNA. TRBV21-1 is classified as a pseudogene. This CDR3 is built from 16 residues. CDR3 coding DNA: TGTGCCAGCAGTAAACAGGGGGCCCTAGCCAAAAACATTCAGTACTTC. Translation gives CASSKQGALAKNIQYF.

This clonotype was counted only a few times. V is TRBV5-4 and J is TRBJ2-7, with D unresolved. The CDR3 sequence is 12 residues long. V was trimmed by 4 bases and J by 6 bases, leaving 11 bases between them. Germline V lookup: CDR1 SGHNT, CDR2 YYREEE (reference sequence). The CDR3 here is CASSREEGEQYF. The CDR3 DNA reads TGTGCCAGCAGCCGCGAGGAAGGCGAGCAGTACTTC.

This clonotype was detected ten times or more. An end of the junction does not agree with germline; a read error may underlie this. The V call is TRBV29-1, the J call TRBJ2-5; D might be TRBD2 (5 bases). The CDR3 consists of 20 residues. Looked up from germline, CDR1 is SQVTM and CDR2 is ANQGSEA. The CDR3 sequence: CSVEDRAGRTGPAPPETQYF. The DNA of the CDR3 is TGCAGCGTGGAAGACCGGGCGGGCCGGACGGGCCCTGCCCCTCCAGAGACCCAGTACTTC.

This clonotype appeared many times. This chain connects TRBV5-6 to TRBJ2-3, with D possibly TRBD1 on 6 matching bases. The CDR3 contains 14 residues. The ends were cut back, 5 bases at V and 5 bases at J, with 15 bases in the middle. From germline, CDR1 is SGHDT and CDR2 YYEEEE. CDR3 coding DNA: TGTGCCAGCAGGTCAGGTCTAGGGGGAGATACGCAGTATTTT. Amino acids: CASRSGLGGDTQYF. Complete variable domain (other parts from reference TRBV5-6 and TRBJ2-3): DAGVTQSPTHLIKTRGQQVTLRCSPKSGHDTVSWYQQALGQGPQFIFQYYEEEERQRGNFPDRFSGHQFPNYSSELNVNALLLGDSALYLCASRSGLGGDTQYFGPGTRLTVL.

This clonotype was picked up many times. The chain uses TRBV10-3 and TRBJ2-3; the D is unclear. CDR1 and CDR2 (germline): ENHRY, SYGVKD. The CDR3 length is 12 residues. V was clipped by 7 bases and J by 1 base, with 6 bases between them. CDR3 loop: CAIMMGTDTQYF. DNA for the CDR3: TGTGCCATCATGATGGGCACAGATACGCAGTATTTT.

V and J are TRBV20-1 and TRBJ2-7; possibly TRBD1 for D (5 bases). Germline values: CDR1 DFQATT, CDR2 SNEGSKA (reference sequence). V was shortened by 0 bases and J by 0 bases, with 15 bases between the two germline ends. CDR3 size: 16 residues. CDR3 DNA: TGCAGTGCTAGAGATTGGCGACAGCAGAGCTCCTACGAGCAGTACTTC. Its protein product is CSARDWRQQSSYEQYF.

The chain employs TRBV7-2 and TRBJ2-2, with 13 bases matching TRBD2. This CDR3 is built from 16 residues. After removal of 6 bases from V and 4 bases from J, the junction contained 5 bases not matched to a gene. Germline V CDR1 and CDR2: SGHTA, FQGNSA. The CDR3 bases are TGTGCCAGCAGACGGGGACTAGCGGGGTCCACCGGGGAGCTGTTTTTT. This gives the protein CASRRGLAGSTGELFF.

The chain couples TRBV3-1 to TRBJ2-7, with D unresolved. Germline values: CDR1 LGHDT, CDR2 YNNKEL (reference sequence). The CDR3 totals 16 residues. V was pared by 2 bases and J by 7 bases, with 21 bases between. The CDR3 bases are TGTGCCAGCAGCCAACGGCCCGGCTGGGAAGTGCGGGAGCAGTACTTC. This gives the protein CASSQRPGWEVREQYF.